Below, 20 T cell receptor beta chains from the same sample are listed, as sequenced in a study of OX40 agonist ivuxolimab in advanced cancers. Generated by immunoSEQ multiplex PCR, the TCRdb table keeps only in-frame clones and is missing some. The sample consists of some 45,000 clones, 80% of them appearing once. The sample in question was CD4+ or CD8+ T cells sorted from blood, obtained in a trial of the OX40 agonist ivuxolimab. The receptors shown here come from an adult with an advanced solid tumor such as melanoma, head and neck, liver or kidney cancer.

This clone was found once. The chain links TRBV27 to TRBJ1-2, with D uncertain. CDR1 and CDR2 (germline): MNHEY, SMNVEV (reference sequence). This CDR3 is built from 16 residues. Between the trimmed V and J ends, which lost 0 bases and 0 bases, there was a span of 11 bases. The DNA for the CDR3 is TGTGCCAGCAGTTTATCAAGGCACCTAGCTAACTATGGCTACACCTTC. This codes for CASSLSRHLANYGYTF.

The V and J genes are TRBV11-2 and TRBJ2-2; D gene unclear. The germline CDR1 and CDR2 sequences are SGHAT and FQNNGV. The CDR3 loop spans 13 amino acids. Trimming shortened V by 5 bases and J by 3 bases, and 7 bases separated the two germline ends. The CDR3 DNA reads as TGTGCCAGCAGCCTCGGACACACCGGGGAGCTGTTTTTT. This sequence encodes CASSLGHTGELFF.

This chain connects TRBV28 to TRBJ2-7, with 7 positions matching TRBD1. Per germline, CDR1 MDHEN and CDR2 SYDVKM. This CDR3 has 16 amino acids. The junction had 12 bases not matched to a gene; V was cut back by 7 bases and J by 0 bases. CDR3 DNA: TGTGCCAGCACCTTCGCCGGGACAGCGATCTCCTACGAGCAGTACTTC. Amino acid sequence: CASTFAGTAISYEQYF.

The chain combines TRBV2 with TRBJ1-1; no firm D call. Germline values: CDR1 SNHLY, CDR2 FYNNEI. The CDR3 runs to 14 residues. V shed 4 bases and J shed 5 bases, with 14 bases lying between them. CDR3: CASSVLTGRTEAFF. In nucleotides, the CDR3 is TGTGCCAGCAGTGTCCTTACCGGGAGAACTGAAGCTTTCTTT.

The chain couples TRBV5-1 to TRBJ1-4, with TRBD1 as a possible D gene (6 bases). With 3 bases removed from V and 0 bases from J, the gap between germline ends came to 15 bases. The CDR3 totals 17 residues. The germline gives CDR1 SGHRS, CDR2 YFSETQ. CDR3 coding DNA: TGCGCCAGCAGCTACACCGCCAGGGGATCAACTAATGAAAAACTGTTTTTT. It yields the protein CASSYTARGSTNEKLFF.

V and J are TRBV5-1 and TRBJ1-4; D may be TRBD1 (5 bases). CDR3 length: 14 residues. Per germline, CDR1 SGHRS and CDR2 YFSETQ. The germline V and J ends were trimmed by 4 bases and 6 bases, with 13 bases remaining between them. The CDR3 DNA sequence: TGCGCCAGCAGCCCTGACAGCTATGATGAAAAACTGTTTTTT. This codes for CASSPDSYDEKLFF. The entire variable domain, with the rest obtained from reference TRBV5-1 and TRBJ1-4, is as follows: KAGVTQTPRYLIKTRGQQVTLSCSPISGHRSVSWYQQTPGQGLQFLFEYFSETQRNKGNFPGRFSGRQFSNSRSEMNVSTLELGDSALYLCASSPDSYDEKLFFGSGTQLSVL.

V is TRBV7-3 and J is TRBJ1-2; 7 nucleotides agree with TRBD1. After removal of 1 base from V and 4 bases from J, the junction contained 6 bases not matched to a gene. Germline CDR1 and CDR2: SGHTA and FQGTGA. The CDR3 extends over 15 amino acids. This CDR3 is CASSLISGGGYGYTF. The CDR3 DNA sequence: TGTGCCAGCAGCTTAATTTCAGGGGGTGGCTATGGCTACACCTTC.

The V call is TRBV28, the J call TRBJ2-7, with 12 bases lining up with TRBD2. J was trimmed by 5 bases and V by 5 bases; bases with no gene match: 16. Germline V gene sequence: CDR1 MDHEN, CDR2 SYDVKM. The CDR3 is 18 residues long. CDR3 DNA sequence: TGTGCCAGCAGTCCCCTCGGCCTAGCGGGAGGGCCTTCGGACGAGCAGTACTTC. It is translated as CASSPLGLAGGPSDEQYF.

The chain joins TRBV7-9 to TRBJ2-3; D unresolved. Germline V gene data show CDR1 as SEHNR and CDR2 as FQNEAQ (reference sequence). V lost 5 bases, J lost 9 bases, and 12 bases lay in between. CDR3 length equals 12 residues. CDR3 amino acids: CASSRDIDTQYF. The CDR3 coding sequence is TGTGCCAGCAGCCGAGACATAGACACGCAGTATTTT.

The CDR3 region is CASSWDKNTEAFF. For the CDR3, the DNA is TGTGCCAGCAGCTGGGACAAGAACACTGAAGCTTTCTTT. J is TRBJ1-1 and V is TRBV7-3; D is perhaps TRBD1 (6 bases). This CDR3 has 13 amino acids. Between the trimmed V and J ends, which lost 4 bases and 1 base, there was a span of 7 bases. The germline CDR1 and CDR2 sequences are SGHTA and FQGTGA.

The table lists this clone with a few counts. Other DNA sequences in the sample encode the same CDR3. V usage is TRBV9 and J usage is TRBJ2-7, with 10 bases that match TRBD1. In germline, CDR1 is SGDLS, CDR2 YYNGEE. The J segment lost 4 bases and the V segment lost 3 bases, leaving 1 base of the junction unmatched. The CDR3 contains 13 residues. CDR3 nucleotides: TGTGCCAGCAGCGGACAGGGGGCGTACGAGCAGTACTTC. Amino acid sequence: CASSGQGAYEQYF.

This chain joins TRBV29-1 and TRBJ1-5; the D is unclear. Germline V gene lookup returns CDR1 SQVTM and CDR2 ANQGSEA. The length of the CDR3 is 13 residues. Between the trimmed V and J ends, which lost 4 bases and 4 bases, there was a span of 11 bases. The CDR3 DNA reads TGCAGCGTTGCCCCGGCGAGGAATCAGCCCCAGCATTTT. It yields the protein CSVAPARNQPQHF.

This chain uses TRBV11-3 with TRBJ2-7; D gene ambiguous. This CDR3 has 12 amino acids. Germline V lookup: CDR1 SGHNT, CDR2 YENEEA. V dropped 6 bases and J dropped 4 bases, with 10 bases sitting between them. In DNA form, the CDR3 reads TGTGCCAGCAGTGGCGGAAGGTACGAGCAGTACTTC. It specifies CASSGGRYEQYF. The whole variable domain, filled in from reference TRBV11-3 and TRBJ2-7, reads EAGVVQSPRYKIIEKKQPVAFWCNPISGHNTLYWYLQNLGQGPELLIRYENEEAVDDSQLPKDRFSAERLKGVDSTLKIQPAELGDSAVYLCASSGGRYEQYFGPGTRLTVT.

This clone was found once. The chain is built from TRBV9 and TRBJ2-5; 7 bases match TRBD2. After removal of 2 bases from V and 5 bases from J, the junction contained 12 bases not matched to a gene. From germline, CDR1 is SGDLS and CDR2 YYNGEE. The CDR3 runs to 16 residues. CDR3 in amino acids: CASSVGGTPGRETQYF. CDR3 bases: TGTGCCAGCAGCGTGGGAGGGACTCCCGGTCGGGAGACCCAGTACTTC.

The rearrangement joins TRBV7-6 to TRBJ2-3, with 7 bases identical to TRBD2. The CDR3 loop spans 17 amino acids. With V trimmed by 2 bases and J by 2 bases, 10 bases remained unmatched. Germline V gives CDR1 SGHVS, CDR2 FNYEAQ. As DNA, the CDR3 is TGTGCCAGCAGCTTATTGTGGGAGGGCCGAAACACAGATACGCAGTATTTT. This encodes CASSLLWEGRNTDTQYF.

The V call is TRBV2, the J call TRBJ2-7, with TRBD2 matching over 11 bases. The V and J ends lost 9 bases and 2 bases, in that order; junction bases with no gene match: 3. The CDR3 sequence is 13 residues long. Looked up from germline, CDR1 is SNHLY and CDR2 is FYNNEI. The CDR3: CASGTSGTYEQYF. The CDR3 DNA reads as TGTGCCAGTGGGACTAGCGGAACCTACGAGCAGTACTTC.

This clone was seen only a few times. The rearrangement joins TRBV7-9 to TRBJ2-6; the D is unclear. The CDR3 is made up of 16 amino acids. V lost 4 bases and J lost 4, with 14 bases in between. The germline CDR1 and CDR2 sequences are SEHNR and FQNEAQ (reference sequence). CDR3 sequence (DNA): TGTGCCAGCAGCTCTCTCCAATGGGCCGGGGCCAACGTCCTGACTTTC. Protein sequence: CASSSLQWAGANVLTF.

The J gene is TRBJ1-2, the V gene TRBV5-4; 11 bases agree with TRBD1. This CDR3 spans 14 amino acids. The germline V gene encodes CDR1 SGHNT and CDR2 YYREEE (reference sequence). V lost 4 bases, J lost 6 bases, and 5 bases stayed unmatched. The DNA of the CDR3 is TGTGCCAGCAGCACGGACAGGGGGCGAGATGGCTACACCTTC. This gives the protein CASSTDRGRDGYTF. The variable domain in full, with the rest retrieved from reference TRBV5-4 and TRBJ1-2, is ETGVTQSPTHLIKTRGQQVTLRCSSQSGHNTVSWYQQALGQGPQFIFQYYREEENGRGNFPPRFSGLQFPNYSSELNVNALELDDSALYLCASSTDRGRDGYTFGSGTRLTVV.

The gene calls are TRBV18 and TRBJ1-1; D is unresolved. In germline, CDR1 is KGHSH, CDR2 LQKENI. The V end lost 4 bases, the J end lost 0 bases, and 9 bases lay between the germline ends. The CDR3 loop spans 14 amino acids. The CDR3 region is CASSLAGLNTEAFF. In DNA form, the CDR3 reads TGTGCCAGCTCACTGGCAGGACTGAACACTGAAGCTTTCTTT.

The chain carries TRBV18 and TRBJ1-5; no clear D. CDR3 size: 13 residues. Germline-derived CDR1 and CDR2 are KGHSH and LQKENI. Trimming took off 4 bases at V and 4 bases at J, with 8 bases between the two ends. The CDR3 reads CASSQSGNQPQHF. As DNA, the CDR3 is TGTGCCAGCTCACAGTCCGGAAATCAGCCCCAGCATTTT.